A single sample is the source of the 22 T cell receptor beta chains below, sequenced in a study of T-cell reconstitution after alpha-beta-depleted transplantation in children. This sample's TCRbeta library carried unique molecular identifier barcodes. TCRdb reanalysed the PCR reads using MiXCR and keeps one entry per CDR3 protein. The table records about 340,000 distinct CDR3 sequences, under 13% of them present only once. The starting material was PBMCs from the stem cell graft donor, obtained from the stem cell graft. These TCRs come from a human donor who donated a stem cell graft to a child with acute lymphoblastic leukemia.

This clonotype was found many times. The rearrangement uses TRBV9 and TRBJ2-5; perhaps TRBD2 as D (6 bases). The V gene's germline CDR1 is SGDLS and CDR2 YYNGEE. V was clipped by 0 bases and J by 3 bases, with 6 bases between them. The CDR3 consists of 13 residues. The CDR3 protein is CASSVAGEETQYF. The CDR3 coding sequence is TGTGCCAGCAGCGTAGCGGGAGAAGAGACCCAGTACTTC.

This clonotype was detected ten times or more. The chain is built from TRBV5-1 and TRBJ2-1, with D tentatively TRBD2 (7 bases). Trimming stripped 2 bases from V and 9 bases from J, with 21 bases between. Germline V CDR1 and CDR2: SGHRS, YFSETQ. This CDR3 has 16 residues. CDR3 coding DNA: TGCGCCAGCAGCTTAAGGGGGAGGACTAGTGTTTTTGAGCAGTTCTTC. Amino acid sequence: CASSLRGRTSVFEQFF.

At least ten counts were recorded for this clonotype. This chain connects TRBV28 to TRBJ2-3; D is perhaps TRBD1 (6 bases). The CDR3 is made up of 15 amino acids. The V gene's germline CDR1 is MDHEN and CDR2 SYDVKM. The V gene lost 3 bases and the J gene lost 0 bases, with 10 bases spanning the gap. DNA for the CDR3: TGTGCCAGCAGTTTTGGACAGCTCAGCACAGATACGCAGTATTTT. As protein: CASSFGQLSTDTQYF. The whole variable domain, remainder taken from reference TRBV28 and TRBJ2-3, is DVKVTQSSRYLVKRTGEKVFLECVQDMDHENMFWYRQDPGLGLRLIYFSYDVKMKEKGDIPEGYSVSREKKERFSLILESASTNQTSMYLCASSFGQLSTDTQYFGPGTRLTVL.

This sequence joins TRBV7-6 and TRBJ2-7; 8 nucleotides match TRBD2. The germline gives CDR1 SGHVS, CDR2 FNYEAQ. The CDR3 loop spans 15 amino acids. J was trimmed by 6 bases and V by 4 bases; bases with no gene match: 11. For the CDR3, the DNA is TGTGCCAGCAGCTCCTTGACGGGAGGGCCGGTCGAGCAGTACTTC. Protein: CASSSLTGGPVEQYF.

This clonotype was counted only a few times. V usage is TRBV7-9 and J usage is TRBJ2-7; TRBD2 is a possible D gene (6 bases). This CDR3 has 14 amino acids. Germline CDR1 reads SEHNR; CDR2 reads FQNEAQ (reference sequence). Trimming left V 1 base short and J 9 bases short, with 16 bases between. The CDR3 spells CASSLDGSSNGQYF. CDR3 DNA: TGTGCCAGCAGCTTAGACGGGAGTTCGAACGGGCAGTACTTC.

This sequence joins TRBV28 and TRBJ1-1, with a tentative D call TRBD1 (5 bases). The CDR3 consists of 13 residues. Germline-derived CDR1 and CDR2 are MDHEN and SYDVKM. Trimming shortened V by 4 bases and J by 8 bases, and 14 bases separated the two germline ends. The CDR3 nucleotides are TGTGCCAGCAGTTCCGGGGGTCTAAGGGAAGCTTTCTTT. Translating it yields CASSSGGLREAFF.

The chain has TRBV3-1 and TRBJ2-1; 9 bases are shared with TRBD2. V lost 0 bases and J lost 3; bases outside the gene matches: 12. The CDR3 totals 19 residues. Germline V gene lookup returns CDR1 LGHDT and CDR2 YNNKEL (reference sequence). The CDR3 sequence: CASSQDSRTSGLLYNEQFF. CDR3 nucleotide sequence: TGTGCCAGCAGCCAAGATAGCCGCACTAGCGGGCTCCTCTACAATGAGCAGTTCTTC.

This clonotype was found a few times. The chain links TRBV5-1 to TRBJ2-1; unclear D gene. Germline CDR1 is SGHRS and CDR2 is YFSETQ. With 4 bases removed from V and 2 bases from J, the gap between germline ends came to 13 bases. The CDR3 covers 15 residues. The CDR3 DNA follows: TGCGCCAGCAGCCCCGACTCCGTCGCCTACAATGAGCAGTTCTTC. Translating it yields CASSPDSVAYNEQFF.

This clonotype was counted between two and nine times. This chain joins TRBV5-1 and TRBJ1-1; no reliable D call. Trimming shortened V by 0 bases and J by 3 bases, and 9 bases separated the two germline ends. This CDR3 has 14 amino acids. Germline V CDR1 and CDR2: SGHRS, YFSETQ. The CDR3 DNA is TGCGCCAGCAGCTTGGAGGGCTACTACACTGAAGCTTTCTTT. This sequence encodes CASSLEGYYTEAFF.

This clonotype was observed a few times. This sequence joins TRBV5-1 and TRBJ1-4; TRBD1 agrees at 7 bases. With V trimmed by 5 bases and J by 0 bases, 4 bases remained unmatched. The CDR3 is 15 amino acids. CDR1 and CDR2 (germline): SGHRS, YFSETQ. The CDR3 coding sequence is TGCGCCAGCAGTTTTACAGGGGCAACTAATGAAAAACTGTTTTTT. It translates to CASSFTGATNEKLFF.

The V call is TRBV11-2, the J call TRBJ1-3, with D possibly matching TRBD1 (6 bases). The CDR3 length is 19 residues. The V and J ends lost 5 bases and 0 bases respectively, with 23 bases between them. Germline loops: CDR1 SGHAT, CDR2 FQNNGV. CDR3 sequence (DNA): TGTGCCAGCAGCACCCAACCAGGGCTGTTAGGGGGCTCTGGAAACACCATATATTTT. It encodes CASSTQPGLLGGSGNTIYF.

The V and J genes are TRBV5-1 and TRBJ2-5, with 9 bases that match TRBD2. CDR3 length equals 14 residues. Per germline, CDR1 SGHRS and CDR2 YFSETQ. The ends lost 4 bases at V and 4 bases at J; junction bases unmatched: 5. Written as DNA, the CDR3 is TGCGCCAGCAGCAAGGGGACTAGCAGAGAGACCCAGTACTTC. Its translation is CASSKGTSRETQYF.

On this clonotype itself: This sequence may be a read error, since a much larger clone differs from it by one base. CDR3 in amino acids: CSARYGLTTHNEQFF. CDR3 nucleotides: TGCAGTGCTAGATACGGACTGACAACCCACAATGAGCAGTTCTTC. The chain employs TRBV20-1 and TRBJ2-1; the D gene is possibly TRBD2 (5 bases). V gave up 2 bases and J gave up 5 bases, with 16 bases separating them. In germline, CDR1 is DFQATT, CDR2 SNEGSKA (reference sequence). This CDR3 region has 15 residues.

Ten or more counts support this clonotype. The rearrangement uses TRBV20-1 and TRBJ2-2; D is unclear. Germline V CDR1 and CDR2: DFQATT, SNEGSKA (reference sequence). There are 14 residues in the CDR3. Trimming shortened V by 4 bases and J by 2 bases, and 11 bases separated the two germline ends. The DNA of the CDR3 is TGCAGTGCTACCAGGACGGCCAACACCGGGGAGCTGTTTTTT. Translated, it gives CSATRTANTGELFF.

The J gene is TRBJ2-4, the V gene TRBV6-1; no clear D. Trimming pared 0 bases from V and 1 base from J, leaving 16 bases between. The CDR3 loop spans 18 amino acids. Germline lookup yields CDR1 MNHNS and CDR2 SASEGT. DNA of the CDR3: TGTGCCAGCAGTGAAGCGGGGAAAACGGAGAGGGCCAAAAACATTCAGTACTTC. Amino acids: CASSEAGKTERAKNIQYF.

V is TRBV20-1 and J is TRBJ2-7; D is perhaps TRBD1 or TRBD2 (5 bases each). The ends were cut back, 5 bases at V and 3 bases at J, with 17 bases in the middle. CDR3 length equals 14 residues. The V gene's germline CDR1 is DFQATT and CDR2 SNEGSKA (reference sequence). The CDR3 sequence is CSALKRSDSYEQYF. CDR3 in DNA: TGCAGTGCTCTGAAGCGGAGTGACAGCTACGAGCAGTACTTC.

V is TRBV5-1 and J is TRBJ1-1; D remains unclear. The V end lost 4 bases, the J end lost 1 base, and 14 bases lay between the germline ends. Looked up from germline, CDR1 is SGHRS and CDR2 is YFSETQ. CDR3 length: 15 amino acids. Written as DNA, the CDR3 is TGCGCCAGCAGCACCACCCTCCCAGGGAACACTGAAGCTTTCTTT. Its protein is CASSTTLPGNTEAFF.

The chain joins TRBV10-3 to TRBJ1-6; 8 positions agree with TRBD1. J lost 5 bases, V lost 7 bases, and 4 bases had no gene match. The CDR3 has 14 residues. CDR1 is ENHRY and CDR2 is SYGVKD in the germline V gene. The CDR3 bases are TGTGCCATCACCCCGACAGGGGATAATTCACCCCTCCACTTT. Its protein product is CAITPTGDNSPLHF.

This clonotype was found a few times. This chain connects TRBV27 to TRBJ1-4; D gene uncertain. The CDR3 runs to 14 residues. Germline loops: CDR1 MNHEY, CDR2 SMNVEV (reference sequence). V lost 4 bases and J lost 0, with 6 bases in between. The CDR3 DNA sequence: TGTGCCAGCAGTTGGACCACAACTAATGAAAAACTGTTTTTT. Translation: CASSWTTTNEKLFF.

The table lists this clonotype with a few counts. CDR3 DNA: TGTGCCAGCAGTTTGCACGCTCGGGGTCAGCCCCAGCATTTT. Its protein is CASSLHARGQPQHF. This chain uses TRBV27 with TRBJ1-5; D remains unclear. Germline assignment: CDR1 MNHEY and CDR2 SMNVEV (reference sequence). Trimming took off 3 bases at V and 6 bases at J, with 12 bases between the two ends. This CDR3 has 14 amino acids.

This clonotype was recorded many times. CDR3 in DNA: TGTGCCAGCAGCCCACAGGGTGGTGAGCAGTTCTTC. Translation: CASSPQGGEQFF. V usage is TRBV13 and J usage is TRBJ2-1; perhaps TRBD1 as D (6 bases). Trimming pared 5 bases from V and 9 bases from J, leaving 11 bases between. The CDR3 totals 12 residues. In germline, CDR1 is PRHDT, CDR2 FYEKMQ (reference sequence).

The chain links TRBV12-3 or TRBV12-4 to TRBJ2-3; D gene uncertain. Trimming cost V 2 bases and J 0 bases, with 12 bases left between them. CDR3 length: 16 residues. CDR3 region: CASSLLSGPSTDTQYF. CDR3 coding DNA: TGTGCCAGCAGTTTACTTTCCGGACCAAGCACAGATACGCAGTATTTT.